The rows below give T cell receptor beta chains drawn from one sample of a study of human T cells and chemical hapten exposure. TCRdb recomputed calls from the RACE reads with MiXCR, one row per CDR3 protein. The sample records about 170,000 distinct CDR3 sequences, about a quarter being singletons. Here the sequenced sample was whole blood, taken in connection with sensitization to the hapten diphenylcyclopropenone (DPC). The source of these receptors is a woman aged 18-29 years with alopecia areata. Some clones in this sample may be carry-over from other donors' samples. The CDR3 runs from the conserved cysteine through the conserved F or W. Fields, in order: J gene, V gene, CDR3 protein.

TRBJ1-1 | TRBV7-9 | CASSLGGMNTEAFF
TRBJ2-5 | TRBV14 | CASSQEGGSRWRKTQYF
TRBJ2-1 | TRBV29-1 | CSVEVWGQGRDEQFF
TRBJ2-6 | TRBV4-3 | CASSQDSGAGANVLTF
TRBJ1-6 | TRBV18 | CASSVTGDHLHF
TRBJ1-2 | TRBV4-3 | CASSQDRGNGYTF
TRBJ2-1 | TRBV25-1 | CASSASSQGTRDNEQFF
TRBJ1-1 | TRBV4-1 | CASSQDPGVIAFF
TRBJ2-7 | TRBV4-2 | CASSQATGTGGYEQYF
TRBJ1-1 | TRBV7-9 | CASSANRAFF
TRBJ1-5 | TRBV2 | CASSDSISNQPQHF
TRBJ2-1 | TRBV2 | CASSGSAREQFF
TRBJ2-5 | TRBV11-1 | CASSLQGRQTQYF
TRBJ2-1 | TRBV25-1 | CASMVGQHINEQFF
TRBJ1-1 | TRBV5-1 | CASSLEAGGLNTEAFF
TRBJ1-5 | TRBV9 | CASSAGQGGQPQHF
TRBJ2-6 | TRBV6-2/TRBV6-3 | CASSQTGSGANVLTF
TRBJ2-1 | TRBV20-1 | CSARDYVGVPSYNEQFF
TRBJ1-2 | TRBV11-2 | CASSLVGSAYGYTF
TRBJ1-6 | TRBV27 | CASSLVGQGVYNSPLHF
TRBJ1-2 | TRBV29-1 | CSVDRGQSYGYTF
TRBJ2-7 | TRBV29-1 | CSVEDREGGYEQYF
TRBJ2-1 | TRBV28 | CASSWRTGGWKFF
TRBJ2-3 | TRBV14 | CASSQEETGADTQYF
TRBJ2-5 | TRBV2 | CASSETAAQETQYF
TRBJ2-5 | TRBV20-1 | CSVETSGAQETQYF
TRBJ2-7 | TRBV7-3 | CASRRDGSYEQYF
TRBJ1-2 | TRBV4-1 | CASSPGIEGYTF
TRBJ1-1 | TRBV7-9 | CASSFLGQPTEAFF
TRBJ1-1 | TRBV6-2/TRBV6-3 | CASSYEWPEAFF
TRBJ1-2 | TRBV20-1 | CSASNRSGYTF
TRBJ1-2 | TRBV11-1 | CASSLRTSSGYTF
TRBJ1-5 | TRBV4-3 | CASSQGRGRQPQHF
TRBJ2-1 | TRBV5-6 | CASSPGLAGAYNEQFF
TRBJ2-1 | TRBV20-1 | CSATLGLAGNEQFF
TRBJ2-6 | TRBV2 | CASSRRGSGANVLTF
TRBJ2-7 | TRBV20-1 | CSAQFGAEQYF
TRBJ2-1 | TRBV11-3 | CASSQRTGGGEQFF
TRBJ2-6 | TRBV4-2 | CASSQDAALSTGANVLTF
TRBJ2-3 | TRBV20-1 | CSALQGSTDTQYF
TRBJ2-2 | TRBV11-2 | CASSSLRGFTGELFF
TRBJ1-5 | TRBV7-2 | CASSLSDIYQPQHF
TRBJ1-4 | TRBV9 | CASSLYPGQGEKLFF
TRBJ2-7 | TRBV20-1 | CSAPPRLGGFNEQYF
TRBJ2-1 | TRBV3-1 | CASSQEAAGGRDEQFF
TRBJ2-1 | TRBV29-1 | CSAQSGAYNEQFF
TRBJ1-1 | TRBV7-2 | CASSSTQRTEAFF
TRBJ2-5 | TRBV7-2 | CASRTSGTKETQYF
TRBJ1-2 | TRBV20-1 | CSAREGRVEDGYTF
TRBJ1-2 | TRBV12-3/TRBV12-4 | CASRNGKRGSSYGYTF
TRBJ1-2 | TRBV10-2 | CASSTPGGSGYTF
TRBJ2-2 | TRBV5-1 | CASSLRQGVSTGELFF
TRBJ2-7 | TRBV7-2 | CASGRGRVTYEQYF
TRBJ1-5 | TRBV12-3/TRBV12-4 | CASSKEYSNQPQHF
TRBJ2-7 | TRBV7-2 | CASSLLLGHGEQYF